The entry that follows covers one T cell receptor (beta chain) sequence. Its antigen is unknown. Per-base quality was not reported, and no clone a single base away is much larger than it. This sample is part of a study of Graves' ophthalmopathy and Graves' hyperthyroidism (dated by TCRdb to 2016 to 2019). With respect to the entire study: Peripheral blood was collected at initial diagnosis, prior to any treatment. In total, 120 to 150 blood samples were TCR-sequenced: 40 to 45 ophthalmopathy, under 80 hyperthyroidism and around 17 hyperthyroidism-to-ophthalmopathy patients. The independent validation cohort included some 19 hyperthyroidism patients plus 17 patients who later progressed from hyperthyroidism to ophthalmopathy. T-cell repertoires of thyroid tissue and blood were compared in more than five hyperthyroidism patients. TCR beta repertoire signatures were used to distinguish Graves' ophthalmopathy from Graves' hyperthyroidism and to predict progression to ophthalmopathy. To explore V-J signatures that distinguish ophthalmopathy from hyperthyroidism, a discovery set of about a hundred patients was enrolled, made up of 43 with ophthalmopathy and around 57 with stable hyperthyroidism. After sampling, hyperthyroidism patients received methimazole starting at 30 mg daily, and ophthalmopathy patients received high-dose intravenous methylprednisolone. The investigation overall reported the following: Most expanded thyroid clonotypes with a frequency above 0.001 also appeared in blood, which suggests that blood repertoires may reflect the immune response in the thyroid. In validation, the model predicted ophthalmopathy progression with about 71% sensitivity and approximately 72% specificity; roughly eleven predicted patients were CT-confirmed with GO in a median of approximately 6.5 months. Sample size was not predetermined statistically, and investigators were not blinded to group allocation. In cross-validation, the 13-signature model distinguished ophthalmopathy from stable hyperthyroidism with approximately 90% sensitivity and around 82% specificity, and in the test set the corresponding values were roughly 78% and 74%.

Ophthalmopathy patients were characterized by moderately to severely active disease, a Clinical Activity Score of at least 3, a NOSPECS grade of at least 4, and a disease duration under 3 months. Anyone with other autoimmune diseases, uncontrolled infections, pregnancy or lactation was excluded from the study. Clinical symptoms, serum thyroxine, TRAb, thyroid ultrasound and orbital computed tomography were used for diagnosis. Using Ficoll-Paque density gradient centrifugation, PBMCs were isolated from 9.5 to 10 ml of fresh peripheral blood. Total RNA was extracted using Trizol reagent, and RNA quality was checked on an Agilent 2100 Bioanalyzer. From the cysteine through the phenylalanine, the CDR3 covers 14 amino acids. The DNA shown is the 42-base CDR3, in frame from base 1. The germline V gene gives CDR1 as SGHAT and CDR2 as FQNNGV. Trimmed from V: 7 bases; trimmed from J: 6 bases; junction bases lacking a gene match: 12.

For repertoire sequencing, TCR beta CDR3 regions were amplified from RNA transcripts. The first round of RT-PCR was done with HTBI primers and the Qiagen OneStep RT-PCR kit, and was followed by a second round of multiplex PCR, then size selection and purification. The libraries underwent paired-end sequencing with 100 bp reads on an Illumina HiSeq2000. The authors processed their data as follows. SOAPnuke was used to process the reads, throwing out any read that had adapters, had uncalled bases, had a mean Phred below 15, or lacked an exact constant-primer or identifier match. COPE v1.2.5 was used to merge high-quality paired reads. Unique nucleotide sequences were defined as clonotypes and aligned to IMGT TRB V, D and J references using MiTCR v1.1. The analysis was limited to V-J combinations with a frequency above 0.0001, which together covered roughly 99% of the repertoires. For each V-J combination, a TCR clonal expansion and chaos score was defined as F50 clonal expansion divided by the chaos observed in the TCRdist matrix. Welch's t-statistics and random forest were used to reduce features to approximately 13 V-J combinations, which were fed into a naive Bayes classifier. Thyroid-blood repertoire similarity was quantified with the Morisita-Horn index. TCRdb passed the public sequencing reads through fastp at Q25 and MiXCR, retaining productive beta sequences. Rows are unified per CDR3 protein, each entry keeping the most common DNA and genes. The V and J calls were not made by the authors but by TCRdb's processing. This sample holds about 700,000 distinct CDR3 sequences; around 40% were observed only once. 40% to 45% of the sample belongs to the ten largest clones.

The rearranged segments are TRBV11-2 and TRBJ2-7, with 7 bases matching TRBD1. The sample taken for sequencing was peripheral blood. The clonotype was recovered from an adult man with Graves' ophthalmopathy. The sequence in DNA is TGTGCCAGCACCCGCGGACAGGCCGGCGGCGAGCAGTACTTC. Its translation reads: CASTRGQAGGEQYF.